This T cell receptor (beta chain) was recovered during a study of blood T cell repertoires in COVID-19. Study-level information: The United States, Italy and Spain were the sources of the acute and convalescent COVID-19 samples. The analysed material was cDNA or gDNA that came from T cells, B-cell-depleted T cells, or PBMCs.

In the original analysis: Amplified reference gene primers provided the basis for estimating nucleated cell counts. Clones were sequenced by immunoSEQ multiplex PCR, and TCRdb holds only the in-frame ones, with some missing. V and J calls plus clone size are reproduced from that table; the DNA served to infer D and trimming. The sample yields 100,000 to 150,000 clones, approximately 80% seen once. The count of this clone is one. The receptor was isolated from a human donor in a cohort sampled during active COVID-19. The sequencing input was peripheral blood.

This CDR3 is CASSLQAGNTEAFF. Written as DNA, the CDR3 is TGCGCCAGCAGCTTGCAAGCCGGGAACACTGAAGCTTTCTTT. This chain joins TRBV5-1 and TRBJ1-1; D gene uncertain. The CDR3 extends over 14 amino acids. V was trimmed by 1 base and J by 1 base, leaving 8 bases between them. Germline loops: CDR1 SGHRS, CDR2 YFSETQ.